The following is a T cell receptor beta chain sequence with its context. This clonotype has just a few counts. The specificity of this receptor is unknown. Per-nucleotide qualities are absent, and no much larger clonotype sits a single base away. This entry is derived from a study of T cells in Graves' hyperthyroidism and ophthalmopathy (dated by TCRdb to the late 2010s). Looking at the study overall: Peripheral blood was collected at initial diagnosis, before any treatment. The roughly 94 discovery patients were randomly divided into training and test sets at a 7:3 ratio. After blood sampling, hyperthyroidism patients were treated with methimazole at a starting dose of 30 mg daily, and ophthalmopathy patients were treated with high-dose intravenous methylprednisolone. TCR V-J signatures able to tell the groups apart were searched for in a discovery cohort of around 95 patients, of whom fewer than 45 had Graves' ophthalmopathy and around 58 had stable Graves' hyperthyroidism. Prospective prediction of ophthalmopathy was tested in an independent validation cohort of some 19 hyperthyroidism patients and 15 to 17 patients who later progressed to ophthalmopathy. The paper describes TCR Vbeta CDR3 sequencing of about 140 peripheral blood samples, made up of 43 ophthalmopathy patients, roughly 72 hyperthyroidism patients and 17 progressor patients. The study also compared thyroid tissue and blood T-cell repertoires from more than five Graves' hyperthyroidism patients.

The TCR beta CDR3 regions were amplified from the RNA transcripts. The first round of RT-PCR for the TCR CDR3 was performed with the HTBI primer set and the Qiagen OneStep RT-PCR kit. Libraries were constructed in a second round of multiplex PCR, after which size selection and purification were carried out. Libraries were sequenced paired-end with 100 bp reads on an Illumina HiSeq2000. Per the authors' processing: SOAPnuke was used to process the raw data, removing reads that contained adapters or uncalled bases, had a mean Phred below 15, or lacked an exact match to the constant primer or identifier. COPE v1.2.5 was used to merge the high-quality paired reads, and each unique nucleotide sequence was defined as a clonotype. MiTCR v1.1 was used to align clonotypes to the IMGT TRBV, TRBD and TRBJ reference segments. The analysis was restricted to V-J combinations with a frequency above 0.0001, which together covered 98% to 99.2% of the repertoires. A TCS score was defined as the ratio of F50 (clonal expansion) to E x V (chaos), with BLOSUM62-based TCRdist applied between CDR3 peptides within each V-J. Welch's t-statistics and random forest reduced around 550 V-J features to roughly 13, which were used in a naive Bayes classifier (R e1071). TCRdb reran the public reads through fastp at Q25 and MiXCR, keeping productive beta chains. CDR3 protein sequences are deduplicated, and each keeps its most common genes and DNA. TCRdb's processing, not the authors', yielded these V and J calls. Counted in this sample were roughly 400,000 distinct CDR3 sequences; around 15% of them appeared once. The top ten clonotypes cover around 30% of the sample.

Moderately to severely active disease, a Clinical Activity Score of at least 3, a NOSPECS grade of at least 4, and a duration under 3 months were present in ophthalmopathy patients. Exclusion was applied to patients with uncontrolled infections, other autoimmune diseases, pregnancy or lactation. Diagnoses were based on clinical symptoms, serum thyroxine and TRAb, thyroid ultrasound and orbital computed tomography. PBMCs were isolated from 10 ml of fresh peripheral blood by Ficoll-Paque density gradient centrifugation. Total RNA was extracted using Trizol reagent, and RNA quality was assessed on an Agilent 2100 Bioanalyzer. Paper-wide results and their limitations: During validation, the model predicted progression to ophthalmopathy a median of around 6 months ahead of onset, with almost 71% sensitivity and under 85% specificity. No statistical method was used to fix the sample size in advance, and group allocation was not hidden from the investigators. Most expanded thyroid clonotypes (frequency above 0.001) were also detected in blood, a finding suggesting that blood repertoires may reflect thyroid immune responses. Ophthalmopathy was separated from stable hyperthyroidism by a 13 V-J signature model, with roughly 88% sensitivity and about 81% specificity obtained in cross-validation and 80%/75% obtained in testing.

Material: blood. This TCR was recovered from a man aged 50-60 years with Graves' ophthalmopathy.

Here is the DNA: TGTGCCAGCAGTTTCAGGCGAACGCTAGCCAAAAACATTCAGTACTTC. This encodes CASSFRRTLAKNIQYF. The V and J genes are TRBV12-3 or TRBV12-4 and TRBJ2-4, with no reliable assignment of the D segment. V gives up 3 bases and J gives up 0 bases, and the segment between their germline ends measures 12 bases. The CDR3 spans 16 residues, from the cysteine through the phenylalanine. Solely the CDR3 DNA is kept, with 48 bases framed from the first base.